The T cell receptor beta chain under discussion was sequenced for a study of cytomegalovirus exposure and HLA in healthy donors. Regarding the study as a whole: The authors assumed roughly uniform sequencing depth across donors for presence/absence analyses. The study labeled 164 TCR beta chains cytomegalovirus-associated. Most of the TCR beta V segments (in an earlier analysis) were productive either about 90% or about 30% of the time. As a later analysis revealed, the rate of TCR association differed by HLA locus, with DRB1 most and HLA-C fewest.

This clone showed up just a few times. The target antigen is unknown. CDR3 length: 14 residues. Germline V gene data show CDR1 as SGHRS and CDR2 as YFSETQ. Trimming at V came to 6 bases and at J to 3 bases, leaving 3 bases not matched to a gene. PCR primers comprised 60 Vbeta and 13 Jbeta primers. This table comes from immunoSEQ multiplex PCR, and its TCRdb copy is limited to in-frame clones, with some not included. This sample carries some 170,000 clones, about 80% of them seen once, and the ten largest clones take 3.7%. The origin of this receptor is a young man in good health and CMV-seropositive. The sequenced material came from PBMCs. The genes are TRBV5-1 and TRBJ2-3, with TRBD1 identical over 11 bases. The CDR3 DNA reads as TGCGCCAGCAAAGGACAGGGGGCGACAGATACGCAGTATTTT. Protein product: CASKGQGATDTQYF.